This entry lists 10 T cell receptor beta chains sequenced from one sample in a study of Graves' ophthalmopathy and Graves' hyperthyroidism. RNA transcripts were the source from which TCR beta CDR3 regions were amplified. First-round RT-PCR used HTBI primers; second-round multiplex PCR followed. TCRdb reprocessed the multiplex PCR reads via MiXCR and lists one record per CDR3 protein. The sample gives roughly 220,000 distinct CDR3 sequences, about 47% of which show up once; less than 50% is in the top ten. The material sequenced was peripheral blood. The source of these receptors is an adult man with Graves' ophthalmopathy.

This clonotype was seen only a few times. The CDR3 DNA reads TGTGCCAGGGGACAGATGAACACTGAAGCTTTCTTT. It is translated as CARGQMNTEAFF. This chain uses TRBV12-3 or TRBV12-4 with TRBJ1-1; TRBD1 agrees at 7 bases. Trimming took 9 bases from V and 0 from J; bases not matched to a gene: 1. The CDR3 is made up of 12 amino acids.

This rearrangement joins TRBV7-6 to TRBJ2-7, with 9 bases fitting TRBD1. This CDR3 has 15 amino acids. CDR1 and CDR2 from the germline V gene are SGHVS and FNYEAQ. Trimming took 3 bases from V and 2 from J; bases not matched to a gene: 5. In DNA, the CDR3 is TGTGCCAGCAGCTTTCCCCGGACAGGGGCCTACGAGCAGTACTTC. Translating it yields CASSFPRTGAYEQYF.

The CDR3 is CASSRSRGEAFF. The CDR3, as DNA: TGTGCCAGCAGCCGCTCCAGGGGGGAAGCTTTCTTT. The chain couples TRBV9 to TRBJ1-1, with 7 bases identical to TRBD1. The ends lost 4 bases at V and 8 bases at J; junction bases unmatched: 5. The CDR3 sequence is 12 residues long. Germline V CDR1 and CDR2: SGDLS, YYNGEE.

A remark on this clonotype: At one end, the junction sequence differs from germline, possibly due to a read error. The rearrangement uses TRBV6-6 and TRBJ1-2; D is ambiguous. Germline V gene lookup returns CDR1 MNHNY and CDR2 SVGAGI (reference sequence). This CDR3 is built from 12 residues. The CDR3 sequence: CASSDPYSGCTF. The CDR3 DNA reads TGTGCCAGCAGTGATCCGTACTCTGGCTGCACCTTC.

V gene TRBV19 combines with J gene TRBJ1-5; unclear D gene. The CDR3 runs to 14 residues. V was pared by 5 bases and J by 2 bases, with 10 bases between. Germline values: CDR1 LNHDA, CDR2 SQIVND (reference sequence). CDR3 amino acids: CASSPRWGNQPQHF. Written as DNA, the CDR3 is TGTGCCAGTAGTCCCCGCTGGGGCAATCAGCCCCAGCATTTT.

In its sample, this clonotype was seen a few times. The V gene is TRBV20-1, the J gene TRBJ2-5; TRBD2 matches 13 bases. V was clipped by 5 bases and J by 0 bases; unmatched bases: 12. Germline V CDR1 and CDR2: DFQATT, SNEGSKA (reference sequence). This CDR3 has 18 residues. CDR3 region: CSAPPRTSGGGYQETQYF. CDR3 nucleotides: TGCAGTGCTCCGCCCCGGACTAGCGGGGGAGGATACCAAGAGACCCAGTACTTC.

The table lists this clonotype with a few counts. This sequence joins TRBV5-1 and TRBJ1-1; D call uncertain. The CDR3 length is 13 residues. Germline CDR1 is SGHRS and CDR2 is YFSETQ. V was cut by 4 bases and J by 3 bases, with 10 bases left in between. This chain's CDR3 is CASSPRGDTEAFF. CDR3 bases: TGCGCCAGCAGCCCCCGGGGTGACACTGAAGCTTTCTTT.

This chain links TRBV20-1 with TRBJ1-6; D is ambiguous. Germline CDR1 and CDR2: DFQATT and SNEGSKA (reference sequence). The germline V and J ends were trimmed by 6 bases and 7 bases, with 16 bases remaining between them. The CDR3 spans 14 residues. CDR3 nucleotide sequence: TGCAGTGCCGAGGGAGGGATCCAAAATTCACCCCTCCACTTT. This translates into CSAEGGIQNSPLHF.

The sample holds many counts of this clonotype. The V and J genes are TRBV7-8 and TRBJ2-5; D may be TRBD2 (7 bases). The CDR3 sequence is 16 residues long. V was pared by 5 bases and J by 1 base, with 17 bases between. CDR1 is SGHVS, CDR2 FQNEAQ, per germline. The CDR3 nucleotides are TGTGCCAGCAGCCAGGCGTGGGAGGGGGTCCAAGAGACCCAGTACTTC. Translated, it gives CASSQAWEGVQETQYF.

This clonotype has a handful of counts. This chain uses TRBV7-6 with TRBJ1-1; D remains ambiguous. CDR3 length: 14 residues. Trimming removed 3 bases at V and 1 base at J, with 9 bases between. Germline-derived CDR1 and CDR2 are SGHVS and FNYEAQ. In DNA, the CDR3 is TGTGCCAGCAGCTTGCGACAACAGAACACTGAAGCTTTCTTT. Encoded protein: CASSLRQQNTEAFF.